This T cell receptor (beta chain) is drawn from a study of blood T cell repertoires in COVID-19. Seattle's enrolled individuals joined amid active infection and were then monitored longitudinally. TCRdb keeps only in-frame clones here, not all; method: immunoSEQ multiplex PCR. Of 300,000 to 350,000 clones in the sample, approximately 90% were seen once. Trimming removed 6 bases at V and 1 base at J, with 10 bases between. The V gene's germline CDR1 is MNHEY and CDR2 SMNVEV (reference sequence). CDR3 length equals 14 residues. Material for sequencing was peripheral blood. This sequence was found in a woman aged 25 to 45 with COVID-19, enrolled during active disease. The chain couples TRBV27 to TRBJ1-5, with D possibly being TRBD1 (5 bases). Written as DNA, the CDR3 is TGTGCCAGCAGGGGGGGGGTAAGCAATCAGCCCCAGCATTTT. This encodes CASRGGVSNQPQHF.